This record concerns one T cell receptor (beta chain) sequence. One entry per CDR3 protein, called by TCRdb with MiXCR from the RT-PCR reads. The repertoire holds 400,000 to 450,000 distinct CDR3 sequences, with 16% as singletons. This sample was included in a study of patients and donors after allogeneic stem cell transplantation. V trimming: 4 bases; J trimming: 3 bases; junction bases outside the gene matches: 10. The CDR3 totals 16 residues. CDR1 and CDR2 (germline): LNHNV, YYDKDF (reference sequence). The chain employs TRBV15 and TRBJ2-7, with TRBD2 matching 9 bases. Sequenced material: blood, either unsorted or a sorted T cell fraction (not recorded which). The clonotype originates from a human donor who was either an allogeneic HSCT recipient or a stem cell or donor lymphocyte infusion donor (not recorded which). It is not recorded whose cells these are; they may come from a transplant donor. The CDR3 DNA follows: TGTGCCACCAGCAAGGGGCCTAGCGGGAAGGTCTACGAGCAGTACTTC. It yields the protein CATSKGPSGKVYEQYF. The full variable domain, with the rest looked up from reference TRBV15 and TRBJ2-7, is DAMVIQNPRYQVTQFGKPVTLSCSQTLNHNVMYWYQQKSSQAPKLLFHYYDKDFNNEADTPDNFQSRRPNTSFCFLDIRSPGLGDTAMYLCATSKGPSGKVYEQYFGPGTRLTVT.